This record concerns one TCR beta chain sequence. This specimen belongs to a study of blood T cell repertoires in COVID-19. The CDR3 has 14 amino acids. Germline values: CDR1 MNHEY, CDR2 SVGEGT. V lost 4 bases to trimming and J lost 0 bases; unmatched junction nucleotides: 2. TCRdb's copy holds only in-frame clones and misses some; the assay was immunoSEQ multiplex PCR. The table lists approximately 150,000 clones, around 87% of them singletons. This chain connects TRBV6-2 or TRBV6-3 to TRBJ2-7; 8 bases match TRBD1. The source of this sequence is a young man with COVID-19, enrolled during active disease. The sequencing input was peripheral blood. CDR3 amino acids: CASSWDRFSYEQYF. In DNA, the CDR3 is TGTGCCAGCAGTTGGGACAGGTTCTCCTACGAGCAGTACTTC.